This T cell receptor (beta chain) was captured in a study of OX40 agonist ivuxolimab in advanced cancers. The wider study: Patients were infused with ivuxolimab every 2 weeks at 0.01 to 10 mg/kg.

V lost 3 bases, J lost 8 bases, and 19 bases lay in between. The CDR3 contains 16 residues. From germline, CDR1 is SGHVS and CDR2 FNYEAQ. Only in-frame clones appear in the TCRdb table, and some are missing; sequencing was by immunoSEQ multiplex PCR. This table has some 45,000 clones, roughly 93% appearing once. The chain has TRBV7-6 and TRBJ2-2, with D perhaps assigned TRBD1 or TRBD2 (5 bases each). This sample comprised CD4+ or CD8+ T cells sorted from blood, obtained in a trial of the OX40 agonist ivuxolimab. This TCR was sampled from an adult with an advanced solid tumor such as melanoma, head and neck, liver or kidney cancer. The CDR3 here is CASSLTAGSVSGELFF. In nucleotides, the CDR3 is TGTGCCAGCAGCTTGACGGCAGGGAGTGTATCGGGGGAGCTGTTTTTT.